The entry below describes one T cell receptor (beta chain). The clone's antigen remains unknown. There are no base qualities to consult, and no much larger clone falls within one base. This record belongs to a study of regulatory T cells (dated by TCRdb to 2017 to 2018). For context, the study as a whole: The study compared T-cell receptor beta repertoires of sorted regulatory, conventional CD4+ and CD8+ T cells in CD3G-deficient patients with those in healthy controls. Study-wide conclusions, independent of this receptor: Restricted unique TRB V-J pairs and skewed V and J gene usage were observed in patient repertoires, most markedly in regulatory T cells. Patient-derived CD8+ T cells showed a nonsignificant trend toward reduced Shannon entropy compared with control CD8+ cells.

For the multiplex PCR, 52 forward TRBV primers and 13 reverse TRBJ primers were used, and amplification bias was corrected with both assay-based and computational methods. Rearranged TRB loci were amplified from genomic DNA by multiplex PCR within the immunoSEQ assay. An Illumina HiSeq platform was used to sequence the TRB amplicons. The paper's processing steps were these. Raw sequences were error-filtered and aligned to reference gene sequences by custom algorithms, then analyzed with the immunoSEQ online tools. The frequencies of productive and nonproductive TRB rearrangements were evaluated among unique sequences as well as among total sequences. The likelihood of self-reactivity was estimated by examining two features, hydrophobicity and amino acid composition, of TRB CDR3 positions 6 and 7. For group comparisons, t tests, Mann-Whitney tests or two-way ANOVA were performed in Prism software. In TCRdb, the immuneACCESS table is reduced to in-frame sequences with V and J assigned. These tables do not hold every clone; where another copy was compared, an unresolved V gene accounts for under half, and the others remain unexplained. That table gives V, J and clone size, and the DNA gave D and trimming. The sample includes about 20,000 clones, with approximately 93% observed a single time. The ten largest clones take up around 3.3% of the sample.

Evidence of autoimmunity was present in all CD3G-deficient patients, and the autoimmunity was more severe in two of the patients. At the time of testing, the patients were between 2 and 39 years old, and their CD4+ and CD8+ T cells had reduced naive proportions and increased memory proportions. Over five individuals with CD3G deficiency were included in the patient group. An international network of physicians spanning the United States, Europe and Asia provided the patient samples and clinical data. Ficoll density separation was used to isolate peripheral blood mononuclear cells. CD3+ CD8+ CD4- T cells were isolated on a FACSAria cell sorter. V lost 1 base and J lost 6 bases; the stretch between them is 15 bases long. In the germline V gene (reference sequence), CDR1 corresponds to SEHNR and CDR2 to FQNEAQ. Reading from cysteine to phenylalanine, the CDR3 counts 15 amino acids. The retained sequence is limited to the CDR3, 45 bases, with the frame set at the first base.

This TCR was recovered from a child aged 2-9 years with CD3G deficiency. Here the chain combines TRBV7-9 and TRBJ1-1; tentative D gene TRBD1, with 6 bases matching. The source material was CD8+ T cells sorted from blood. Here the CDR3 is given as CASSLGAEGQSEAFF. Read as DNA, the sequence is TGTGCCAGCAGCTTAGGCGCCGAAGGACAGTCTGAAGCTTTCTTT.